The 3 T cell receptor beta chains in this list originate from one sample, sequenced in a study of T cells in tuberculosis (dated by TCRdb to the late 2010s). Libraries were built with the immunoSEQ multiplex PCR assay. TCRdb mirrors the immuneACCESS table, restricted to in-frame sequences. Some clones are absent from its copies; in checked studies, under half trace to an unresolved V gene, and the reason for the others is unknown. The sample records about 34,000 clones, roughly 90% of which are singletons. The ten largest clones add up to around 2.2% of the sample. The sequencing input was PBMCs. These receptors all come from a donor aged 10 to 29 with latent tuberculosis or without tuberculosis infection.

This clone was picked up a small number of times. The V gene is TRBV10-3, the J gene TRBJ1-1; D is uncertain. The CDR3 consists of 14 residues. Between the trimmed V and J ends, which lost 3 bases and 0 bases, there was a span of 8 bases. From germline, CDR1 is ENHRY and CDR2 SYGVKD. The CDR3 DNA follows: TGTGCCATCAGTGACAAGGACTTGAACACTGAAGCTTTCTTT. Its translation: CAISDKDLNTEAFF.

The rearrangement links TRBV28 to TRBJ2-7; TRBD1 matches 7 bases. Germline V gene data show CDR1 as MDHEN and CDR2 as SYDVKM. After removal of 6 bases from V and 4 bases from J, the junction contained 9 bases not matched to a gene. CDR3 length: 14 amino acids. CDR3 amino acids: CASSMDRSQYEQYF. In nucleotides, the CDR3 is TGTGCCAGCAGCATGGACAGGTCGCAATACGAGCAGTACTTC.

The V gene is TRBV18, the J gene TRBJ2-1, with TRBD1 matching over 8 bases. This CDR3 contains 13 residues. Germline CDR1 reads KGHSH; CDR2 reads LQKENI. J gave up 6 bases and V 8 bases, and 6 bases lay outside the gene matches. CDR3 amino acids: CASTWDRFNEQFF. DNA for the CDR3: TGTGCCAGCACGTGGGACAGGTTCAATGAGCAGTTCTTC.